The 20 T cell receptor beta chains in this list originate from one sample, sequenced in a study of blood T cell repertoires in COVID-19. The table came from immunoSEQ multiplex PCR; TCRdb's copy has only in-frame clones and leaves some out. The sample consists of some 180,000 clones, approximately 88% of them appearing once. Sequencing was performed on peripheral blood. These receptors came from a woman between 40 and 50 years old with COVID-19, enrolled during active disease.

The chain couples TRBV5-1 to TRBJ2-7, with a weak D call TRBD2 (5 bases). The CDR3 extends over 15 amino acids. V was trimmed by 3 bases and J by 2 bases, leaving 15 bases between them. CDR1 is SGHRS, CDR2 YFSETQ, per germline. The CDR3 DNA follows: TGCGCCAGCAGCTCCCGGGAAAAAGGCACCTACGAGCAGTACTTC. As protein: CASSSREKGTYEQYF. Using reference TRBV5-1 and TRBJ2-7 for the parts outside the CDR3, the full variable domain is KAGVTQTPRYLIKTRGQQVTLSCSPISGHRSVSWYQQTPGQGLQFLFEYFSETQRNKGNFPGRFSGRQFSNSRSEMNVSTLELGDSALYLCASSSREKGTYEQYFGPGTRLTVT.

V gene TRBV6-4 combines with J gene TRBJ1-2, with D perhaps matching TRBD1 (6 bases). V was pared by 3 bases and J by 7 bases, with 24 bases between. Germline V gene sequence: CDR1 MRHNA, CDR2 SNTAGT. The CDR3 contains 17 residues. For the CDR3, the DNA is TGTGCCAGCAGTGAACGGGCAGGGGCCTCAGGAGCGTTTGGCTACACCTTC. It yields the protein CASSERAGASGAFGYTF.

This chain connects TRBV27 to TRBJ1-1, with TRBD1 as a possible D gene (5 bases). V gave up 5 bases and J gave up 6 bases, with 22 bases separating them. In germline, CDR1 is MNHEY, CDR2 SMNVEV (reference sequence). The CDR3 consists of 16 residues. The CDR3 loop is CASSLEKGERRAEAFF. In nucleotides, the CDR3 is TGTGCCAGCAGTCTTGAAAAAGGGGAAAGGCGAGCTGAAGCTTTCTTT.

This clone has a count of ten or more. One end of the junction varies from germline; a read error may be responsible. V is TRBV12-3 or TRBV12-4 and J is TRBJ2-7, with 8 bases that match TRBD1. This CDR3 has 12 residues. The CDR3 coding sequence is TGTGCCAGCAGTTTGGGGAGGACAGGGTGCCACTTC. Protein sequence: CASSLGRTGCHF.

The chain links TRBV10-3 to TRBJ1-1; D perhaps matches TRBD1 (5 bases). The CDR3 has 16 residues. Germline values: CDR1 ENHRY, CDR2 SYGVKD. V lost 3 bases to trimming and J lost 1 base, with 15 bases between them. In nucleotides, the CDR3 is TGTGCCATCAGTGAAGGGAGGGCAGGGAAGAACACTGAAGCTTTCTTT. Translation: CAISEGRAGKNTEAFF.

This chain joins TRBV11-3 and TRBJ2-1; D gene ambiguous. Germline CDR1 and CDR2: SGHNT and YENEEA. This CDR3 region has 15 residues. V was cut by 5 bases and J by 1 base, with 12 bases left in between. The DNA of the CDR3 is TGTGCCAGCAGCCTATCTAGAGGTTCCTACAATGAGCAGTTCTTC. It is translated as CASSLSRGSYNEQFF.

V is TRBV10-3 and J is TRBJ1-5, with 7 bases identical to TRBD1. The CDR3 contains 14 residues. V shed 6 bases, J shed 3 bases, and the junction held 5 bases outside the gene matches. Per the germline V gene, CDR1 is ENHRY and CDR2 is SYGVKD. CDR3 coding DNA: TGTGCCATCAGAAGAGGGACAGACAATCAGCCCCAGCATTTT. Translated, it gives CAIRRGTDNQPQHF.

The chain has TRBV5-4 and TRBJ1-3; D is uncertain. Germline assignment: CDR1 SGHNT and CDR2 YYREEE (reference sequence). The germline V and J ends were trimmed by 0 bases and 2 bases, with 6 bases remaining between them. This CDR3 spans 14 amino acids. CDR3 in amino acids: CASSLDRTGNTIYF. CDR3 coding DNA: TGTGCCAGCAGCTTGGACAGAACTGGAAACACCATATATTTT.

The chain recombines TRBV6-1 with TRBJ1-4; D unclear. Germline values: CDR1 MNHNS, CDR2 SASEGT. This CDR3 is built from 15 residues. V was trimmed by 2 bases and J by 0 bases, leaving 7 bases between them. CDR3 sequence reads: CASSETGTTNEKLFF. DNA of the CDR3: TGTGCCAGCAGTGAAACGGGTACAACTAATGAAAAACTGTTTTTT.

The chain joins TRBV5-1 to TRBJ2-5; D gene uncertain. V was trimmed by 4 bases and J by 2 bases, leaving 12 bases between them. CDR3 size: 14 residues. CDR1 is SGHRS and CDR2 is YFSETQ in the germline V gene. The CDR3 loop reads CASSRSNSQETQYF. CDR3 DNA sequence: TGCGCCAGCAGCCGCTCGAATAGTCAAGAGACCCAGTACTTC.

A remark on this clone: This sample also contains other DNA sequences that code for the same CDR3. The J gene is TRBJ1-1, the V gene TRBV7-9; weak D call: TRBD1 (6 bases). The germline gives CDR1 SEHNR, CDR2 FQNEAQ (reference sequence). CDR3 length: 13 amino acids. V shed 1 base and J shed 5 bases, with 8 bases lying between them. CDR3 region: CASSLEGGTEAFF. The CDR3 coding sequence is TGTGCCAGCAGCTTAGAAGGGGGAACTGAAGCTTTCTTT.

The chain joins TRBV28 to TRBJ2-1; D possibly corresponds to TRBD1 (6 bases). Germline V gene data show CDR1 as MDHEN and CDR2 as SYDVKM. Trimming removed 7 bases from V and 6 bases from J, with 22 bases in between. The CDR3 consists of 16 residues. The CDR3 region has the DNA TGTGCCAGCACTGTCTTGAGTGGGGGCTCGATCAATGAGCAGTTCTTC. The encoded protein is CASTVLSGGSINEQFF.

The V and J genes are TRBV11-2 and TRBJ2-1; 7 bases agree with TRBD2. The CDR3 is made up of 14 amino acids. The V segment lost 2 bases and the J segment 5 bases; nucleotides outside the gene matches: 3. The germline gives CDR1 SGHAT, CDR2 FQNNGV. The CDR3 region is CASSLILADNEQFF. CDR3 DNA: TGTGCCAGCAGCTTAATTCTAGCGGACAATGAGCAGTTCTTC.

This sequence joins TRBV6-1 and TRBJ2-5, with D possibly TRBD2 on 6 matching bases. The CDR3 contains 14 residues. The germline V gene encodes CDR1 MNHNS and CDR2 SASEGT. V was trimmed by 1 base and J by 5 bases, leaving 11 bases between them. The CDR3 loop reads CASSEDAGRETQYF. DNA of the CDR3: TGTGCCAGCAGTGAAGACGCAGGGAGGGAGACCCAGTACTTC.

The CDR3: CASSMFSGGATDTQYF. The DNA for the CDR3 is TGTGCCAGTAGTATGTTTTCGGGGGGAGCCACAGATACGCAGTATTTT. The V call is TRBV19, the J call TRBJ2-3, with 7 bases lining up with TRBD2. There are 16 residues in the CDR3. CDR1 is LNHDA and CDR2 is SQIVND in the germline V gene (reference sequence). Unmatched junction bases numbered 8, after V lost 3 bases and J lost 2 bases.

The chain combines TRBV5-4 with TRBJ1-2; 12 bases agree with TRBD1. The CDR3 covers 16 residues. J was trimmed by 0 bases and V by 2 bases; bases with no gene match: 2. The V gene's germline CDR1 is SGHNT and CDR2 YYREEE (reference sequence). In DNA, the CDR3 is TGTGCCAGCAGCTTAGGGACAGGGGGCACTAACTATGGCTACACCTTC. Its protein product is CASSLGTGGTNYGYTF.

This sequence joins TRBV6-5 and TRBJ1-5; D might be TRBD1 (6 bases). V lost 7 bases, J lost 3 bases, and 16 bases lay in between. Germline V gives CDR1 MNHEY, CDR2 SVGAGI. CDR3 length equals 15 residues. The CDR3 loop is CASTLGGGLNQPQHF. CDR3 coding DNA: TGTGCCAGCACTCTTGGGGGGGGGCTCAATCAGCCCCAGCATTTT.

The J gene is TRBJ2-7, the V gene TRBV2; 11 nucleotides agree with TRBD2. This CDR3 contains 15 residues. The junction had 3 bases not matched to a gene; V was cut back by 0 bases and J by 5 bases. CDR1 and CDR2 from the germline V gene are SNHLY and FYNNEI. This chain's CDR3 is CASSEAETSGNEQYF. The CDR3 nucleotides are TGTGCCAGCAGTGAAGCGGAGACTAGCGGGAACGAGCAGTACTTC.

This clone has only a few counts. The same CDR3 is also encoded by other DNA sequences in this sample. This chain connects TRBV28 to TRBJ1-3; D unclear. Germline CDR1 is MDHEN and CDR2 is SYDVKM. The CDR3 is 12 amino acids. The V end was cut by 1 base, the J end by 4 bases, with 2 bases between. Here the CDR3 DNA reads TGTGCCAGCAGTTTATTAGGAAACACCATATATTTT. It specifies CASSLLGNTIYF.

The chain recombines TRBV19 with TRBJ1-6, with 10 nucleotides matching TRBD1. Germline V lookup: CDR1 LNHDA, CDR2 SQIVND (reference sequence). V was pared by 5 bases and J by 9 bases, with 4 bases of the junction left unmatched. The CDR3 loop spans 14 amino acids. CDR3 sequence reads: CASSADRGFSPLHF. The CDR3 nucleotides read TGTGCCAGTAGTGCGGACAGGGGGTTTTCACCCCTCCACTTT.